The clone carrying this T cell receptor beta chain occurred a few times. As yet, its antigen is unknown. This sample was taken from a study of OX40 agonist ivuxolimab in advanced cancers. Sequencing was performed with immunoSEQ multiplex PCR; in TCRdb, only in-frame clones are kept and a portion is missing. The sample has 52,000 or so clones; around four fifths are singletons. Whole-study results and caveats: Both CD4+ and CD8+ T cell populations in blood had undergone clonal expansion by week 6 at 0.1 to 3.0 mg/kg.

The specimen comprised CD4+ or CD8+ T cells sorted from blood, sampled in a trial of the OX40 agonist ivuxolimab. The receptor comes from an adult with an advanced solid tumor such as melanoma, head and neck, liver or kidney cancer.

In DNA form, the CDR3 reads TGCAGCGTTGGTATGAGCTCCTACAATGAGCAGTTCTTC. It translates to CSVGMSSYNEQFF. This chain links TRBV29-1 with TRBJ2-1; no clear D. The CDR3 covers 13 residues. In germline, CDR1 is SQVTM, CDR2 ANQGSEA. The V end was cut by 4 bases, the J end by 0 bases, with 7 bases between.